This TCR beta chain is drawn from a study of blood T cell repertoires in COVID-19. Study summary: Acute-phase and convalescent COVID-19 samples originated in the United States, Italy and Spain.

This clone was observed a handful of times. Original handling: Amplification of reference gene primers provided the estimated nucleated cell counts. Some clones are missing from TCRdb's copy, which holds only in-frame ones; the method was immunoSEQ multiplex PCR. V, J and clone size are taken as reported in that table, and D and trimming were inferred from the DNA itself. The sample has approximately 200,000 clones, about 88% seen once. The sample comprised peripheral blood. The source of this sequence is a man aged 40-49 years with acute or convalescent COVID-19.

In DNA, the CDR3 is TGTGCCAGCAGTCACACAGGGGAGACTTCACCCCTCCACTTT. This codes for CASSHTGETSPLHF. This chain uses TRBV2 with TRBJ1-6; 7 bases line up with TRBD1. The V and J ends lost 5 bases and 9 bases, in that order; junction bases with no gene match: 7. This CDR3 has 14 amino acids. Germline lookup yields CDR1 SNHLY and CDR2 FYNNEI.